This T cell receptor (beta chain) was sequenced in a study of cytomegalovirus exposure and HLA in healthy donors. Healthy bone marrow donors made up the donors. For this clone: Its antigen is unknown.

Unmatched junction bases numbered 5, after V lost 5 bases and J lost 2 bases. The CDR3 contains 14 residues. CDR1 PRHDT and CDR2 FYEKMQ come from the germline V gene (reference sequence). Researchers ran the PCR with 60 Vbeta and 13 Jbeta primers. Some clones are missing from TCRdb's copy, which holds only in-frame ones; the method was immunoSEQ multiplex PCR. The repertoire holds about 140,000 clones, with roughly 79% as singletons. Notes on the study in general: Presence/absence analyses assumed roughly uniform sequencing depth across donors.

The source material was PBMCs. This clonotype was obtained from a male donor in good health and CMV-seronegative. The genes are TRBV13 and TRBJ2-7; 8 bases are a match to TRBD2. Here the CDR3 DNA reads TGTGCCAGCAGCCCATTCGGGGGGGCCTACGAGCAGTACTTC. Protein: CASSPFGGAYEQYF.